One T cell receptor beta chain is described in this entry. The specificity of this receptor is unknown. No qualities accompany the bases; no much larger clone lies one base away. The CDR3, from cysteine to phenylalanine, totals 13 residues. Here the CDR3 DNA is all that survives: 39 bases in frame from base 1. Trimming takes 6 bases from V and 8 bases from J, and the germline ends sit 16 bases apart. CDR1 LGHDT and CDR2 YNNKEL are derived from the germline V gene (reference sequence). TCRbeta CDR3 regions were amplified from genomic DNA by means of the immunoSEQ Assay, a bias-controlled multiplex PCR. Processing in the source paper ran as follows. The number of nucleated cells in each sample was estimated from the amplification of reference gene primers within the assay. Sequence reads were collapsed and filtered to measure the absolute abundance of every unique TCRbeta CDR3 rearrangement. For each sample, productive Simpson clonality was calculated as the square root of Simpson's diversity index across productive rearrangements. The table was pulled from immuneACCESS by TCRdb, which kept in-frame rearrangements only. Such tables lose some clones; where checked, under half of the loss comes from unresolved V genes, and the rest has no known cause. V, J and clone size were drawn from that table, and D and trimming were deduced from the DNA. The sample profile shows 150,000 to 200,000 clones; around 89% of them were found once. The ten largest clones add up to less than 3% of the sample.

The data are from a study of blood T cell repertoires in COVID-19 (dated by TCRdb to between 2020 and 2021). Study-level background: Samples from collaborators originated in the United States, Italy and Spain and spanned both the acute and convalescent phases of COVID-19. The prospective study material was composed of cDNA or gDNA derived from T cells, B-cell-depleted T cells, or PBMCs. Where HLA class I and class II types were available, the types were taken from metadata supplied by the sample provider, not from assay-based typing. Sample metadata almost always included a de-identified subject ID, COVID-19 status, age in years and sex. Deeply sampled blood TCRbeta repertoires from subjects exposed to, actively infected with, or recovered from COVID-19 were included in the dataset. Samples came from the ongoing ImmuneRACE study (first 160 participants) plus 1,254 subjects from 6 global collaborators. The repertoires were made available in a free public database intended to serve as a resource for research on the immune response to SARS-CoV-2. Broader findings and caveats from the paper: The quantity of clinical and demographic metadata differed by source and by participant and was supplied without curation.

Whole blood was collected in K2EDTA tubes by collaborating institutions according to the institutions' own protocols. For TCRbeta analysis, collaborators shipped samples as frozen whole blood, isolated PBMCs, or DNA extracted from either of those sample types. The material sequenced was peripheral blood. Recombination joined TRBV3-1 (or the pseudogene TRBV3-2) with TRBJ1-2; a tentative D call is TRBD1 (6 bases match). This receptor was obtained from a man aged 55 to 69 with acute or convalescent COVID-19. Read as DNA, the sequence is TGTGCCAGCAGATCCAGGGGTCGGGGAGGCTACACCTTC. Its amino acids are CASRSRGRGGYTF.